This TCR beta chain was captured by sequencing in a study of blood T cells in healthy people across ages. Overall study findings and caveats: A conclusive naive versus antigen-experienced comparison was prevented by the unsorted PBMCs.

Regarding this clonotype: The antigen is unknown.

CDR1 and CDR2 (germline): MDHEN, SYDVKM. This CDR3 has 16 amino acids. V dropped 1 base and J dropped 6 bases, with 13 bases sitting between them. A second 7 to 11 cycle PCR used barcoded and J-beta primers. Each CDR3 protein gets one entry after TCRdb re-called the 5' RACE reads with MiXCR. The table lists 1.2 million to 1.5 million distinct CDR3 sequences, around two fifths of them singletons. Extractions gave at least 5 micrograms of total RNA per sample. V gene TRBV28 combines with J gene TRBJ1-6; weak D call: TRBD1 (6 bases). The receptor's source is a woman aged 18-29 years in good health. The sequencing input was blood. The CDR3 here is CASSLSGALLNSPLHF. CDR3 in DNA: TGTGCCAGCAGTTTATCAGGGGCGTTACTTAATTCACCCCTCCACTTT.